Following are 5 T cell receptor beta chains from one sample sequenced in a study of blood T cell repertoires in COVID-19. Profiled with immunoSEQ multiplex PCR; TCRdb holds only in-frame clones, not every one. This table holds 200,000 to 250,000 clones, approximately 87% found once. What was sequenced was peripheral blood. These receptors all come from a woman in her forties or fifties with acute or convalescent COVID-19.

The V gene is TRBV6-2 or TRBV6-3, the J gene TRBJ1-2; TRBD1 is a possible D gene (6 bases). Per the germline V gene, CDR1 is MNHEY and CDR2 is SVGEGT. The CDR3 is made up of 15 amino acids. The ends were cut back, 3 bases at V and 4 bases at J, with 15 bases in the middle. For the CDR3, the DNA is TGTGCCAGCAGTTATCTGACTGACAGGCGCTATGGCTACACCTTC. It translates to CASSYLTDRRYGYTF.

This chain uses TRBV7-2 with TRBJ1-2; the D gene is possibly TRBD1 (5 bases). The germline gives CDR1 SGHTA, CDR2 FQGNSA. Trimming took 5 bases from V and 5 from J, leaving 12 bases between them. The CDR3 is made up of 13 amino acids. CDR3 in DNA: TGTGCCAGCAGCGGTCGCAGGGAATATGGCTACACCTTC. Amino acid sequence: CASSGRREYGYTF.

This sequence joins TRBV10-1 and TRBJ2-1, with 12 bases lining up with TRBD2. The germline V gene has CDR1 WNHNN and CDR2 SYGVQD (reference sequence). V dropped 5 bases and J dropped 5; count of bases not matched to a gene: 10. The CDR3 is 17 amino acids. The CDR3: CASSLTGLAGGHNEQFF. The CDR3 region has the DNA TGCGCCAGCAGTCTCACCGGTCTAGCGGGAGGGCACAATGAGCAGTTCTTC.

The chain couples TRBV19 to TRBJ2-7; 8 nucleotides align to TRBD1. CDR3 length: 15 amino acids. Looked up from germline, CDR1 is LNHDA and CDR2 is SQIVND (reference sequence). V was clipped by 5 bases and J by 3 bases; unmatched bases: 9. The CDR3 loop reads CASSYPGQAYYEQYF. CDR3 in DNA: TGTGCCAGTAGTTATCCGGGACAGGCATACTACGAGCAGTACTTC. Drawing the rest from reference TRBV19 and TRBJ2-7, the complete variable domain is DGGITQSPKYLFRKEGQNVTLSCEQNLNHDAMYWYRQDPGQGLRLIYYSQIVNDFQKGDIAEGYSVSREKKESFPLTVTSAQKNPTAFYLCASSYPGQAYYEQYFGPGTRLTVT.

The gene calls are TRBV18 and TRBJ2-7; unclear D gene. The CDR3 is 12 residues long. V lost 0 bases and J lost 6, with 6 bases in between. Germline V CDR1 and CDR2: KGHSH, LQKENI. The CDR3 here is CASSPPVGEQYF. In DNA, the CDR3 is TGTGCCAGCTCACCACCGGTCGGCGAGCAGTACTTC. Using reference TRBV18 and TRBJ2-7 for the parts outside the CDR3, the full variable domain is NAGVMQNPRHLVRRRGQEARLRCSPMKGHSHVYWYRQLPEEGLKFMVYLQKENIIDESGMPKERFSAEFPKEGPSILRIQQVVRGDSAAYFCASSPPVGEQYFGPGTRLTVT.